A selection of T cell receptor beta chains follows, all from one sample in a study of blood T cells in healthy people across ages. TCRdb itself ran the 5' RACE reads through MiXCR, one entry per CDR3 protein. Here the sample spans some 1.8 million distinct CDR3 sequences, 30% to 40% being singletons. Sequencing used blood. These receptor sequences come from a human donor in good health. Both conserved end residues are part of each CDR3. Each record gives: J gene, D gene, clone size, V gene, CDR3 protein, CDR3 DNA. D genes are given only for firm matches. Clone size is stated in some rows and not others, as once, few, many or a class when expanded.

TRBJ2-7 | TRBD1 | once | TRBV5-1 | CASSGTGPSNEQYF | TGCGCCAGCTCCGGGACAGGGCCCAGTAACGAGCAGTACTTC
TRBJ1-1 | NA | few | TRBV5-6 | CASSLMSLRGTEAFF | TGTGCCAGCAGTTTGATGAGCTTACGGGGCACTGAAGCTTTCTTT
TRBJ2-3 | NA | NA | TRBV18 | CASSVTKGTTFRPDTQYF | TGTGCCAGCTCAGTCACAAAGGGTACTACGTTTCGTCCAGATACGCAGTATTTT
TRBJ2-6 | NA | many | TRBV3-1 | CASSQAVSGANVLTF | TGTGCCAGCAGCCAAGCCGTCTCTGGGGCCAACGTCCTGACTTTC
TRBJ1-2 | NA | NA | TRBV29-1 | CSVGGTSNLYGYTF | TGCAGCGTTGGGGGGACCAGTAACCTTTATGGCTACACCTTC
TRBJ1-1 | NA | NA | TRBV12-3/TRBV12-4 | CASSPPLSWNTEAFF | TGTGCCAGCAGTCCTCCTTTGAGTTGGAACACTGAAGCTTTCTTT
TRBJ2-5 | NA | NA | TRBV5-6 | CASSFGTWETQYF | TGTGCCAGCAGCTTTGGGACTTGGGAGACCCAGTACTTC
TRBJ2-5 | NA | NA | TRBV9 | CASNVGSTEGQYF | TGTGCCAGCAACGTAGGCTCTACGGAGGGCCAGTACTTC
TRBJ1-2 | TRBD1 | NA | TRBV4-3 | CASSREQGLYGYTF | TGCGCCAGCAGCCGAGAACAGGGGCTCTATGGCTACACCTTC
TRBJ2-7 | TRBD2 | NA | TRBV5-4 | CASSPNSGKAYEQYF | TGTGCCAGCAGCCCCAATAGCGGGAAGGCCTACGAGCAGTACTTC
TRBJ2-5 | NA | few | TRBV5-1 | CASSLLRPETQYF | TGCGCCAGCAGCTTGCTGAGACCGGAGACCCAGTACTTC
TRBJ1-2 | NA | few | TRBV25-1 | CASSQVNYGYTF | TGTGCCAGCAGTCAAGTGAACTATGGCTACACCTTC
TRBJ2-3 | TRBD2 | NA | TRBV2 | CASGASGYTDTQYF | TGTGCCAGCGGGGCTAGCGGGTACACAGATACGCAGTATTTT
TRBJ2-1 | NA | NA | TRBV7-9 | CASSLQDGYNEQFF | TGTGCCAGCAGCTTACAGGACGGCTACAATGAGCAGTTCTTC
TRBJ2-7 | TRBD1 | NA | TRBV3-1 | CASSQELGGLSYEQYF | TGTGCCAGCAGCCAAGAACTAGGGGGCCTGTCCTACGAGCAGTACTTC
TRBJ1-2 | TRBD1 | many | TRBV7-2 | CASSSGQGYGYTF | TGTGCCAGCAGCTCGGGACAGGGCTATGGCTACACCTTC
TRBJ2-1 | TRBD1 | NA | TRBV27 | CTSSQGQGAYNEQFF | TGTACCAGCAGCCAGGGACAGGGGGCCTACAATGAGCAGTTCTTC
TRBJ1-2 | NA | NA | TRBV4-2 | CASSQGSVYGYTF | TGTGCCAGCAGCCAAGGGTCGGTCTATGGCTACACCTTC
TRBJ2-5 | NA | NA | TRBV7-8 | CAGSLIVLAQYF | TGTGCCGGCAGCTTAATAGTTCTGGCCCAGTACTTC
TRBJ1-2 | NA | NA | TRBV6-2/TRBV6-3 | CASSWTYGYTF | TGTGCCAGCAGCTGGACATATGGCTACACCTTC
TRBJ1-1 | NA | NA | TRBV4-3 | CASSQGPQDGDTEAFF | TGCGCCAGCAGCCAAGGCCCCCAGGACGGGGACACTGAAGCTTTCTTT
TRBJ1-1 | NA | NA | TRBV12-3/TRBV12-4 | CASSPGIAGAEAFF | TGTGCCAGCAGTCCCGGGATCGCGGGCGCTGAAGCTTTCTTT
TRBJ2-1 | NA | few | TRBV20-1 | CSAQGMALATEQFF | TGCAGTGCTCAAGGCATGGCATTGGCTACTGAGCAGTTCTTC
TRBJ2-6 | NA | few | TRBV2 | CASSALQRSGANVLTF | TGTGCCAGCAGTGCCCTCCAGCGCTCTGGGGCCAACGTCCTGACTTTC
TRBJ2-7 | NA | few | TRBV6-2/TRBV6-3 | CASRHREPGSYEQYF | TGTGCCAGCAGACACAGGGAGCCGGGCTCCTACGAGCAGTACTTC
TRBJ2-3 | NA | few | TRBV5-8 | CASSQSGYTDTQYF | TGTGCCAGCAGCCAAAGCGGATACACAGATACGCAGTATTTT